The 16 T cell receptor beta chains in this list originate from one sample, sequenced in a study of T cell repertoires in aging, cancer and after chemotherapy. Multiplex touch-down PCR with TRB-A/B primers amplified rearranged V-D-J TRB sequences. TCRdb passed the multiplex PCR reads through MiXCR, listing each CDR3 protein once. The sample holds around 12,000 distinct CDR3 sequences, about 20% seen once. Amplification of TCR beta used genomic DNA extracted from peripheral blood. Sample: blood. All receptors derive from a human donor in good health.

The chain carries TRBV18 and TRBJ1-3, with 9 bases identical to TRBD1. Germline V CDR1 and CDR2: KGHSH, LQKENI. CDR3 size: 17 residues. Germline trimming cut 6 bases from V and 4 bases from J; bases unmatched to any gene: 13. Written as DNA, the CDR3 is TGTGCCAGCTCCCTGGGACAGGGTCTGGCGTCCGGAAACACCATATATTTT. It translates to CASSLGQGLASGNTIYF.

This clonotype came up many times. The junction departs from the called germline gene at one end, perhaps through a read error. This chain uses TRBV12-3 or TRBV12-4 with TRBJ1-3; D gene uncertain. This CDR3 is built from 14 residues. CDR3 DNA: TGTGCCAGCAATTTGACCGGGTCTGGGAACACCATATATTTT. Residues: CASNLTGSGNTIYF.

In this sample, this clonotype turned up a few times. The chain couples TRBV12-3 or TRBV12-4 to TRBJ2-3; no reliable D call. Trimming cost V 7 bases and J 2 bases, with 13 bases left between them. CDR3 length: 14 residues. In DNA form, the CDR3 reads TGTGCCAGCAAAGCACGTTTTCTCACAGATACGCAGTATTTT. Its protein is CASKARFLTDTQYF.

By its share, this clonotype is medium-sized. The chain joins TRBV18 to TRBJ1-2; D remains unclear. Germline CDR1 and CDR2: KGHSH and LQKENI. The V end was cut by 3 bases, the J end by 3 bases, with 5 bases between. There are 12 residues in the CDR3. The CDR3 reads CASSPPDYGYTF. The CDR3 bases are TGTGCCAGCTCACCTCCCGACTATGGCTACACCTTC.

In its sample, this clonotype was seen a few times. The V and J genes are TRBV6-4 and TRBJ2-2; possible D gene TRBD2, 5 bases. CDR3 size: 13 residues. V gave up 5 bases and J gave up 3 bases, with 7 bases separating them. Germline V CDR1 and CDR2: MRHNA, SNTAGT. This CDR3 reads CASSKEDTGELFF. The CDR3 DNA reads as TGTGCCAGCAGTAAGGAGGACACCGGGGAGCTGTTTTTT.

This chain connects TRBV5-1 to TRBJ2-7; TRBD1 matches 7 bases. CDR1 is SGHRS, CDR2 YFSETQ, per germline. V trimming: 0 bases; J trimming: 7 bases; junction bases outside the gene matches: 10. This CDR3 comprises 15 residues. The CDR3 DNA reads as TGCGCCAGCAGCTTGGCCGGGGACAGTTACGAGGAGCAGTACTTC. Encoded protein: CASSLAGDSYEEQYF.

In regard to this clonotype: A much larger clone lies one base from this, so it may be a read error. The chain is built from TRBV14 and TRBJ2-7; D is undetermined. This CDR3 has 14 amino acids. CDR1 is SGHDN and CDR2 is FVKESK in the germline V gene. V lost 0 bases and J lost 5, with 11 bases in between. The CDR3 sequence: CASSQESALNEQYF. The CDR3 DNA reads as TGTGCCAGCAGCCAAGAGTCGGCCCTCAACGAGCAGTACTTC.

Ten or more counts support this clonotype. V and J are TRBV7-6 and TRBJ2-7; 8 nucleotides line up with TRBD1. The CDR3 has 14 residues. Germline CDR1 and CDR2: SGHVS and FNYEAQ. Trimming removed 5 bases from V and 3 bases from J; junction bases left unmatched: 6. CDR3 DNA: TGTGCCAGCAGCCCTATAGGACAGGGCTACGAGCAGTACTTC. Translating gives CASSPIGQGYEQYF.

This clonotype appeared a few times. This chain joins TRBV5-5 and TRBJ2-7, with TRBD2 as a possible D gene (6 bases). V lost 4 bases and J lost 3, with 14 bases in between. The CDR3 spans 14 residues. Germline CDR1 is SGHKS and CDR2 is YYEKEE (reference sequence). The CDR3 bases are TGTGCCAGCAGCCCTTTCGGGGGAAGCTACGAGCAGTACTTC. Translating it yields CASSPFGGSYEQYF.

The chain joins TRBV6-5 to TRBJ2-7, with 12 bases identical to TRBD1. J lost 1 base, V lost 2 bases, and 6 bases had no gene match. Germline CDR1 MNHEY, CDR2 SVGAGI. CDR3 length: 17 amino acids. CDR3 coding DNA: TGTGCCAGCAGTTACGCCTGGGACAGGGGGCAATCCTACGAGCAGTACTTC. Its translation: CASSYAWDRGQSYEQYF.

Relative to its sample, this clonotype is medium-sized. The rearrangement joins TRBV6-5 to TRBJ1-2; a weak D match, TRBD1 (5 bases). Germline V lookup: CDR1 MNHEY, CDR2 SVGAGI. Trimming cost V 5 bases and J 6 bases, with 13 bases left between them. The CDR3 length is 13 residues. The CDR3 reads CASSDGGMHGYTF. CDR3 nucleotides: TGTGCCAGCAGTGACGGGGGTATGCATGGCTACACCTTC.

The chain carries TRBV18 and TRBJ2-6; D gene uncertain. The CDR3 runs 15 residues. Trimming took off 3 bases at V and 0 bases at J, with 6 bases between the two ends. In germline, CDR1 is KGHSH, CDR2 LQKENI. The CDR3 loop is CASSPSASGANVLTF. The CDR3 region has the DNA TGTGCCAGCTCACCGTCGGCCTCTGGGGCCAACGTCCTGACTTTC. The full variable domain, with the rest looked up from reference TRBV18 and TRBJ2-6, is NAGVMQNPRHLVRRRGQEARLRCSPMKGHSHVYWYRQLPEEGLKFMVYLQKENIIDESGMPKERFSAEFPKEGPSILRIQQVVRGDSAAYFCASSPSASGANVLTFGAGSRLTVL.

The table lists this clonotype with a few counts. V gene TRBV10-3 combines with J gene TRBJ1-4, with a tentative D call TRBD1 (5 bases). Germline assignment: CDR1 ENHRY and CDR2 SYGVKD. This CDR3 has 13 residues. V was pared by 10 bases and J by 3 bases, with 12 bases between. The CDR3 region has the DNA TGTGCCAGCAACAGACAGTCTAATGAAAAACTGTTTTTT. Protein sequence: CASNRQSNEKLFF.

The chain recombines TRBV29-1 with TRBJ2-3, with 8 bases matching TRBD2. The CDR3 is made up of 16 amino acids. The junction had 12 bases not matched to a gene; V was cut back by 4 bases and J by 3 bases. Germline V gene sequence: CDR1 SQVTM, CDR2 ANQGSEA. The chain's CDR3 is CSVGELLAGGTDTQYF. The CDR3 DNA reads as TGCAGCGTTGGAGAACTCCTAGCGGGCGGGACAGATACGCAGTATTTT.

By sample fraction, this clonotype is medium-sized (0.01 to 0.1%). The rearrangement joins TRBV19 to TRBJ2-3; 7 nucleotides match TRBD1. Per germline, CDR1 LNHDA and CDR2 SQIVND (reference sequence). The CDR3 consists of 14 residues. V dropped 6 bases and J dropped 1; count of bases not matched to a gene: 4. Here the CDR3 DNA reads TGTGCCAGTAGGTCCCAGGGGGGCACAGATACGCAGTATTTT. Translation gives CASRSQGGTDTQYF.

This clonotype was seen many times. The chain is built from TRBV5-5 and TRBJ2-7; 9 bases are a match to TRBD1. This CDR3 is 16 amino acids long. V lost 4 bases and J lost 4; bases outside the gene matches: 12. Looked up from germline, CDR1 is SGHKS and CDR2 is YYEKEE (reference sequence). CDR3 in DNA: TGTGCCAGCAGCGGGGGAGCTGGGACAGGGATATACGAGCAGTACTTC. Its translation is CASSGGAGTGIYEQYF.